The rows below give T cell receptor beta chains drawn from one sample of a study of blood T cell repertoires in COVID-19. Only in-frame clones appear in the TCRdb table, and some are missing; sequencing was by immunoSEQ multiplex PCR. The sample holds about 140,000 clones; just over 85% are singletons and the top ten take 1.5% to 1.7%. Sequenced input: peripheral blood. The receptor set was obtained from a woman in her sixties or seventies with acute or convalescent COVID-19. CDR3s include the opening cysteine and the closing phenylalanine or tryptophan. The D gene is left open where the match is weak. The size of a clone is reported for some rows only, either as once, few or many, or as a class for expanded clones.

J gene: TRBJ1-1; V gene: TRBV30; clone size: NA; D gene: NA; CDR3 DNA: TGTGCCTGGAACCGGGGAGAACCCAGCACTGAAGCTTTCTTT; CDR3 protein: CAWNRGEPSTEAFF
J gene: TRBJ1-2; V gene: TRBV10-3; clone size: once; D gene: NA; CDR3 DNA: TGTGCCATCACCCAGGGTGACTATGGCTACACCTTC; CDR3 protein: CAITQGDYGYTF
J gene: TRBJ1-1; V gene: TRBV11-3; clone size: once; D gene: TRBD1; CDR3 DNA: TGTGCCAGCAGCTCAGGGGGGCGGCAGAACACTGAAGCTTTCTTT; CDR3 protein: CASSSGGRQNTEAFF
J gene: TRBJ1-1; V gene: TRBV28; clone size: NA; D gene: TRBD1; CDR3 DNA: TGTGCCAGCAGTCTCCGGACAGGGGGTGTCACTGAAGCTTTCTTT; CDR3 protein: CASSLRTGGVTEAFF
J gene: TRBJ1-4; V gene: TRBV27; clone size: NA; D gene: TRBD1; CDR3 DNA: TGTGCCAGCAGCCAACAGGGGATAAGTGAAAAACTGTTTTTT; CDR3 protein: CASSQQGISEKLFF
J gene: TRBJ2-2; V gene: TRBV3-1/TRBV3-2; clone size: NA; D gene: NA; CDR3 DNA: TGTGCCAGCAGCCAATTTGAATTAGCGGTAGCCGGGGAGCTGTTTTTT; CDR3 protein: CASSQFELAVAGELFF
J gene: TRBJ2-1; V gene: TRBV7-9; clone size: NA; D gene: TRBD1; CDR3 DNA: TGTGCCAGCAGCTTCGCAGGGGGTAGGAATGAGCAGTTCTTC; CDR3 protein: CASSFAGGRNEQFF
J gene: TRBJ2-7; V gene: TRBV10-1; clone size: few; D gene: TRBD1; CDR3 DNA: TGCGCCAGCGAGAGGGACAGGGACTCCTACGAGCAGTACTTC; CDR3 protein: CASERDRDSYEQYF
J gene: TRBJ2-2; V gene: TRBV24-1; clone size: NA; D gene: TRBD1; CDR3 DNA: TGTGCCACCAGTGATAGCTACAGGGGGCTGCGACAGCTGTTTTTT; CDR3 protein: CATSDSYRGLRQLFF
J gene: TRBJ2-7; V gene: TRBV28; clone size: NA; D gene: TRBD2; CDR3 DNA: TGTGCCAGCAGTTTACGCGAAGCAAGCGGGGGGTTTTACGAGCAGTACTTC; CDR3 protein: CASSLREASGGFYEQYF
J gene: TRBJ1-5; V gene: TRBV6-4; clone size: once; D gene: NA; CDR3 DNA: TGTGCCAGCGAAGGAGGGGCGCCCCAGCATTTT; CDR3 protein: CASEGGAPQHF
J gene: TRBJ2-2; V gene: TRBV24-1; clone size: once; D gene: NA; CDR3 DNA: TGTGCCACCAGTGATTTTGGCGGGAACGCCGGGGAGCTGTTTTTT; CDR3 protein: CATSDFGGNAGELFF
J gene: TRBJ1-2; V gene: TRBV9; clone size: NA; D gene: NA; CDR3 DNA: TGTGCCAGCAGCGTAGCTCAGGCAGGTTGGGGCTACACCTTC; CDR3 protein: CASSVAQAGWGYTF
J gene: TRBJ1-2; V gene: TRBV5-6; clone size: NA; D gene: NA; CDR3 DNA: TGTGCCTCCATGTCGCGGTCAGCCTATGGCTACACCTTC; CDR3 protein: CASMSRSAYGYTF
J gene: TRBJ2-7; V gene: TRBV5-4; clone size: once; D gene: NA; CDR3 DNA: TGTGCCAGCACCCCGACATCGGGGGAGCAGTACTTC; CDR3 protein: CASTPTSGEQYF
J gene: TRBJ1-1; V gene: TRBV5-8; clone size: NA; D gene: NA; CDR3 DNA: TGTGCCAGCAGCTTGGGGAGGAACACTGAAGCTTTCTTT; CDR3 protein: CASSLGRNTEAFF
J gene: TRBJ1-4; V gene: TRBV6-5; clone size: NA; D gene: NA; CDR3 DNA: TGTGCCACTAGGGGGGGAACTAATGAAAAACTGTTTTTT; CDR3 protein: CATRGGTNEKLFF
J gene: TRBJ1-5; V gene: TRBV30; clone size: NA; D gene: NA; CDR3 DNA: TGTGCCTGGAGTGGGACAAGGAATCAGCCCCAGCATTTT; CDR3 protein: CAWSGTRNQPQHF
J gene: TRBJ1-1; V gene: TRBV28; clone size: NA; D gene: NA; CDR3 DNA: TGTGCCAGCACCCGGGGGTGGGCTGAAGCTTTCTTT; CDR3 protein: CASTRGWAEAFF
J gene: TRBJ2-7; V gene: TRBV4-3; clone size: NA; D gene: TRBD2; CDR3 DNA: TGCGCCAGCAGCCAAGATATTACTAGCGGGTACGAGCAGTACTTC; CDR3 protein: CASSQDITSGYEQYF
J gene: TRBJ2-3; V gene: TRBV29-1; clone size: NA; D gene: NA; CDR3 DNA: TGCAGCGTTGGGGGGGTTGGGGATAGCACAGATACGCAGTATTTT; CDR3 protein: CSVGGVGDSTDTQYF
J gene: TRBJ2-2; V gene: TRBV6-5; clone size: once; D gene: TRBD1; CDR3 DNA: TGTGCCAGCAGTTACACCGGGACAGGGAAAGGGGAGCTGTTTTTT; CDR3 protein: CASSYTGTGKGELFF
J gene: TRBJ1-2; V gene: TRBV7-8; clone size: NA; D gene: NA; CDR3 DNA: TGTGCCAGCAGCCTACAGGGAAGTGGCTACACCTTC; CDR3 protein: CASSLQGSGYTF
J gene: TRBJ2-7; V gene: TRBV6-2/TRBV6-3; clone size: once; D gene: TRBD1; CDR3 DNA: TGTGCCAGCAGTGAGGGACAGGGGTTCTACGAGCAGTACTTC; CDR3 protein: CASSEGQGFYEQYF